This T cell receptor (beta chain) is drawn from a study of T cell responses to AZD1222 COVID-19 vaccine. The table lists this clone with a few counts. Antigen unknown. Germline trimming cut 5 bases from V and 3 bases from J; bases unmatched to any gene: 7. CDR1 SGHTA and CDR2 FQGNSA come from the germline V gene. There are 14 residues in the CDR3. Produced via immunoSEQ multiplex PCR; TCRdb's table is partial and in-frame only. The repertoire holds approximately 80,000 clones, 80% to 90% seen once, with more than 5% in the top ten. Notes on the study in general: Variant regions that are unmutated are reportedly the target of nearly half of spike-specific TCRs.

The chain links TRBV7-2 to TRBJ2-7; the match to TRBD1 covers 7 bases. The specimen was peripheral blood, collected on day 0 of AZD1222 vaccination. This clonotype originated in an adult in good health. CDR3 nucleotides: TGTGCCAGCAGCGTACAGGGGACGGGCTACGAGCAGTACTTC. Residues: CASSVQGTGYEQYF.